This T cell receptor (beta chain) was sequenced in a study of blood T cell repertoires in COVID-19. Some clones are missing from TCRdb's copy, which holds only in-frame ones; the method was immunoSEQ multiplex PCR. The data hold roughly 150,000 clones, with around 87% observed a single time. This clone was observed a single time. In germline, CDR1 is MNHEY, CDR2 SVGAGI. The CDR3 extends over 13 amino acids. Trimming shortened V by 6 bases and J by 3 bases, and 12 bases separated the two germline ends. The sequenced material came from peripheral blood. The V call is TRBV6-5, the J call TRBJ2-7; no reliable D call. The TCR comes from a man older than 75 with acute or convalescent COVID-19. CDR3 in DNA: TGTGCCAGCAGGTCCTCGGTCCTCTACGAGCAGTACTTC. Amino acids: CASRSSVLYEQYF.